Listed below are T cell receptor beta chains from one sample, sequenced in a study of OX40 agonist ivuxolimab in advanced cancers. Method: immunoSEQ multiplex PCR; TCRdb's copy keeps in-frame clones and lacks some. Seen here are about 80,000 clones, about 86% observed once, and the top ten hold just under 2%. The sample here was CD4+ or CD8+ T cells sorted from blood, taken in a trial of the OX40 agonist ivuxolimab. These receptors all come from an adult with an advanced solid tumor such as melanoma, head and neck, liver or kidney cancer. Each CDR3 is given with its conserved first and last residue. D genes are given only for firm matches. The size entry is marked missing in some rows and otherwise reads once, few, many or a size class.

- | TRBJ1-1 | TRBV7-6 | - | CASTGRQGTMNTEAFF | TGTGCCAGCACCGGAAGGCAGGGGACCATGAACACTGAAGCTTTCTTT
- | TRBJ2-1 | TRBV7-3 | - | CASGMGRGAYNEQFF | TGTGCCAGCGGAATGGGCCGTGGCGCCTACAATGAGCAGTTCTTC
TRBD1 | TRBJ1-1 | TRBV5-1 | - | CASSLAYRGMNTEAFF | TGCGCCAGCAGCTTGGCCTACAGGGGAATGAACACTGAAGCTTTCTTT
TRBD1 | TRBJ1-1 | TRBV7-7 | - | CASSLDRDTEAFF | TGTGCCAGCAGCCTAGACAGGGACACTGAAGCTTTCTTT
- | TRBJ2-2 | TRBV5-1 | - | CASSRGPGELFF | TGCGCCAGCAGCCGAGGCCCCGGGGAGCTGTTTTTT
TRBD1 | TRBJ1-4 | TRBV28 | - | CASSQGGWNEKLFF | TGTGCCAGCAGTCAAGGGGGCTGGAATGAAAAACTGTTTTTT
- | TRBJ1-3 | TRBV2 | - | CASSVEGLSSGNTIYF | TGTGCCAGCAGTGTCGAAGGACTGAGCTCTGGAAACACCATATATTTT
- | TRBJ2-3 | TRBV11-2 | - | CASSLEPAGRDTQYF | TGTGCCAGCAGCTTAGAACCCGCGGGCCGGGATACGCAGTATTTT
- | TRBJ1-2 | TRBV23-1 | - | CASSQSKELGYTF | TGCGCCAGCAGTCAATCGAAGGAACTCGGCTACACCTTC
TRBD1 | TRBJ2-1 | TRBV9 | - | CASSPQLGGGQFF | TGTGCCAGCAGTCCTCAACTAGGGGGCGGGCAGTTCTTC
- | TRBJ2-2 | TRBV7-2 | - | CASSLNPGTTGELFF | TGTGCCAGCAGCTTGAACCCTGGGACCACCGGGGAGCTGTTTTTT
TRBD1 | TRBJ1-2 | TRBV5-8 | - | CASSRRQGGGYTF | TGTGCCAGCAGCCGCCGACAGGGAGGTGGCTACACCTTC
TRBD2 | TRBJ2-7 | TRBV5-4 | - | CASSLVTSAEQYF | TGTGCCAGCAGCTTGGTGACTAGCGCCGAGCAGTACTTC
TRBD1 | TRBJ1-1 | TRBV5-1 | - | CASSLPGQGTPEAFF | TGCGCCAGCAGCTTACCGGGACAGGGTACCCCTGAAGCTTTCTTT
- | TRBJ2-1 | TRBV4-1 | - | CASSQDGRQRQFF | TGCGCCAGCAGCCAAGATGGAAGGCAGAGGCAGTTCTTC
TRBD1 | TRBJ2-7 | TRBV5-1 | - | CASSGPGQSYEQYF | TGCGCCAGCAGCGGCCCGGGACAGTCCTACGAGCAGTACTTC
- | TRBJ2-6 | TRBV13 | - | CASSFRQYPVSGANVLTF | TGTGCCAGCAGCTTCCGACAGTATCCCGTCTCTGGGGCCAACGTCCTGACTTTC
TRBD1 | TRBJ1-1 | TRBV5-1 | - | CASSLRTGGREGTEAFF | TGCGCCAGCAGCCTCCGGACAGGGGGCCGTGAAGGCACTGAAGCTTTCTTT
TRBD1 | TRBJ2-5 | TRBV4-1 | - | CASSPGQGLRETQYF | TGCGCCAGCAGCCCGGGACAGGGGCTGCGAGAGACCCAGTACTTC
- | TRBJ2-1 | TRBV6-4 | - | CASSIRGGSYNEQFF | TGTGCCAGCAGTATTCGAGGGGGTTCCTACAATGAGCAGTTCTTC
- | TRBJ2-7 | TRBV2 | - | CASSIYEQYF | TGTGCCAGCAGTATTTACGAGCAGTACTTC
- | TRBJ1-4 | TRBV4-2 | - | CASSQGTLRDFEKLFF | TGTGCCAGCAGCCAAGGAACGTTGCGGGATTTCGAAAAACTGTTTTTT
- | TRBJ1-4 | TRBV27 | - | CASKKNNEKLFF | TGTGCCAGCAAGAAGAATAATGAAAAACTGTTTTTT
- | TRBJ2-1 | TRBV5-1 | - | CASSSSGPGEQFF | TGCGCCAGCAGCTCATCCGGTCCCGGTGAGCAGTTCTTC
TRBD1 | TRBJ1-1 | TRBV2 | - | CASRADRGTEAFF | TGTGCCAGCAGGGCGGACAGGGGGACTGAAGCTTTCTTT
- | TRBJ1-2 | TRBV9 | - | CASSVDVGWAASYGYTF | TGTGCCAGCAGCGTAGATGTGGGTTGGGCCGCTAGCTATGGCTACACCTTC
- | TRBJ1-4 | TRBV2 | - | CASLSNEKLFF | TGTGCCAGCCTTAGTAATGAAAAACTGTTTTTT
TRBD1 | TRBJ2-7 | TRBV29-1 | - | CSAARQGAEEQYF | TGCAGCGCCGCTAGGCAGGGGGCTGAAGAGCAGTACTTC
- | TRBJ1-5 | TRBV19 | - | CASSIEGWQPQHF | TGTGCCAGTAGTATTGAGGGGTGGCAGCCCCAGCATTTT
TRBD2 | TRBJ2-3 | TRBV19 | - | CASSIRLAGGTDTQYF | TGTGCCAGTAGTATCCGGCTAGCGGGGGGCACAGATACGCAGTATTTT
- | TRBJ2-7 | TRBV4-3 | - | CASSQEEGPSSYEQYF | TGCGCCAGCAGCCAAGAGGAGGGGCCGAGCTCCTACGAGCAGTACTTC
TRBD1 | TRBJ1-3 | TRBV7-2 | - | CASTVHRGSGNTIYF | TGTGCCAGCACCGTACACAGGGGCTCTGGAAACACCATATATTTT
- | TRBJ2-5 | TRBV5-1 | - | CASSLAPPRETQYF | TGCGCCAGCAGCTTAGCTCCCCCAAGAGAGACCCAGTACTTC
- | TRBJ1-6 | TRBV10-3 | - | CAISTVDSPLHF | TGTGCCATCAGCACTGTGGACTCACCCCTCCACTTT
- | TRBJ1-2 | TRBV7-3 | - | CASSLPGYYGYTF | TGTGCCAGCAGCTTACCAGGGTACTATGGCTACACCTTC
TRBD2 | TRBJ2-1 | TRBV5-1 | - | CASSVGGGRSYNEQFF | TGCGCCAGCAGCGTGGGCGGGGGGAGATCCTACAATGAGCAGTTCTTC
- | TRBJ2-7 | TRBV6-5 | - | CASRHQNDRFYEQYF | TGTGCCAGCAGACACCAAAATGACCGATTCTACGAGCAGTACTTC
- | TRBJ2-7 | TRBV6-5 | - | CASSLGSSYEQYF | TGTGCCAGCAGTTTGGGAAGCTCCTACGAGCAGTACTTC
- | TRBJ1-1 | TRBV10-3 | once | CAISVIGDGGEAFF | TGTGCCATCAGTGTAATAGGGGATGGGGGTGAAGCTTTCTTT
- | TRBJ2-7 | TRBV5-6 | - | CASSLVGGTQYEQYF | TGTGCCAGCAGCTTGGTGGGCGGGACACAGTACGAGCAGTACTTC
- | TRBJ1-5 | TRBV7-6 | - | CASRQNEGWPQHF | TGTGCCAGCAGACAAAACGAGGGATGGCCCCAGCATTTT
TRBD1 | TRBJ2-5 | TRBV19 | once | CASSPGQTQETQYF | TGTGCCAGTAGCCCGGGACAGACCCAAGAGACCCAGTACTTC
- | TRBJ2-5 | TRBV28 | - | CASSLISGKETQYF | TGTGCCAGCAGTTTAATTTCAGGGAAAGAGACCCAGTACTTC
TRBD2 | TRBJ2-3 | TRBV4-1 | - | CASSQGLAQRGGRDTQYF | TGCGCCAGCAGCCAAGGCCTGGCCCAGCGGGGGGGCCGGGATACGCAGTATTTT
TRBD1 | TRBJ1-6 | TRBV7-2 | - | CASSPYRGPGSPLHF | TGTGCCAGCAGCCCCTACAGGGGGCCTGGGTCACCCCTCCACTTT
TRBD1 | TRBJ1-3 | TRBV10-3 | - | CAISDGTGGGNTIYF | TGTGCCATCAGTGACGGGACAGGGGGAGGAAACACCATATATTTT
- | TRBJ2-1 | TRBV7-2 | - | CASSLMGLDNEQFF | TGTGCCAGCAGCCTAATGGGACTGGACAATGAGCAGTTCTTC
- | TRBJ2-5 | TRBV7-2 | - | CASSRSLGETQYF | TGTGCCAGCAGCCGAAGCCTCGGGGAGACCCAGTACTTC
TRBD1 | TRBJ1-2 | TRBV6-5 | - | CASSYSTGNGYTF | TGTGCCAGCAGTTACTCGACAGGGAATGGCTACACCTTC
- | TRBJ2-5 | TRBV28 | - | CASSLQWKSQYF | TGTGCCAGCAGTTTACAGTGGAAGTCCCAGTACTTC
- | TRBJ2-3 | TRBV7-8 | few | CASSRFLFPMSTDTQYF | TGTGCCAGCAGCCGCTTTCTTTTTCCGATGAGCACAGATACGCAGTATTTT
- | TRBJ1-2 | TRBV29-1 | - | CSVEDRSRGGYGYTF | TGCAGCGTTGAAGATCGGTCCAGGGGAGGATATGGCTACACCTTC
- | TRBJ1-1 | TRBV9 | - | CASSVVTGTRNTEAFF | TGTGCCAGCAGCGTAGTAACAGGGACGAGGAACACTGAAGCTTTCTTT
TRBD1 | TRBJ1-2 | TRBV5-1 | - | CASSLDLTGAYGYTF | TGCGCCAGCAGCTTGGACCTTACAGGGGCTTATGGCTACACCTTC
TRBD2 | TRBJ2-7 | TRBV5-4 | - | CASSFGTSGYEQYF | TGTGCCAGCAGCTTCGGGACTAGCGGCTACGAGCAGTACTTC
- | TRBJ2-7 | TRBV14 | few | CASSQAWGKQGRDEQYF | TGTGCCAGCAGCCAAGCTTGGGGGAAACAGGGGAGGGACGAGCAGTACTTC
- | TRBJ1-5 | TRBV27 | - | CASSFRADWTAHSNQPQHF | TGTGCCAGCAGTTTCCGGGCCGATTGGACAGCTCATAGCAATCAGCCCCAGCATTTT
- | TRBJ2-7 | TRBV6-1 | - | CASSANRGEQYF | TGTGCCAGCAGTGCCAACAGAGGCGAGCAGTACTTC
- | TRBJ2-2 | TRBV5-6 | - | CASSLVITGELFF | TGTGCCAGCAGCTTGGTAATCACCGGGGAGCTGTTTTTT
- | TRBJ1-3 | TRBV4-1 | once | CASSPSPSGQAGNTIYF | TGCGCCAGCAGCCCAAGCCCCTCTGGCCAGGCGGGGAACACCATATATTTT